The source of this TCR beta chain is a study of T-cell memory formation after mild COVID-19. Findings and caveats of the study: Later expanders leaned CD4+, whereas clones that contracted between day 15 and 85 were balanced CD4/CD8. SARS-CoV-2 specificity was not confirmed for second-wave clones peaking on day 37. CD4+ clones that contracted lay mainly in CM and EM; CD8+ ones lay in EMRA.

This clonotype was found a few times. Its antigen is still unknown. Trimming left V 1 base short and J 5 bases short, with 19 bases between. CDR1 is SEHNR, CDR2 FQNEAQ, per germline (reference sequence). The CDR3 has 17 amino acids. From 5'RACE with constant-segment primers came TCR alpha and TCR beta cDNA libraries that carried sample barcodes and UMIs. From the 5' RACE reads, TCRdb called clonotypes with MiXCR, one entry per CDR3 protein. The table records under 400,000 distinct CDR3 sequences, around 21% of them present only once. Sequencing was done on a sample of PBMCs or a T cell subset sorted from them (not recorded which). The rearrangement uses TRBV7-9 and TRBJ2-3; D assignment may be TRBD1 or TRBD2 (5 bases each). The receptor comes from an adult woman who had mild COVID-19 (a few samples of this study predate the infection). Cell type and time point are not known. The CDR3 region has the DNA TGTGCCAGCAGCTTAGAAGGGACCATGAAAGCCCGAGATACGCAGTATTTT. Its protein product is CASSLEGTMKARDTQYF.